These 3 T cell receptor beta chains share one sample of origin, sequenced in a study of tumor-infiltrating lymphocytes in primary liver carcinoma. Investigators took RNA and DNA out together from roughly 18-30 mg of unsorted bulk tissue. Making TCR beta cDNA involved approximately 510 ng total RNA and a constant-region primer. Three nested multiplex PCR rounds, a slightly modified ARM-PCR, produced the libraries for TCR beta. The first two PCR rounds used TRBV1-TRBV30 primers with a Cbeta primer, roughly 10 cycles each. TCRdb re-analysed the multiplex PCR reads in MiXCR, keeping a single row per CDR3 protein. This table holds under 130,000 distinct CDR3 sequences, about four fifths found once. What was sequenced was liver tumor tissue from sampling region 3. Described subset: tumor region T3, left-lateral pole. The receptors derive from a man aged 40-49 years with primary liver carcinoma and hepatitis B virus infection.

The CDR3 loop reads CSAPTVGPQGLSATQYF. The CDR3 nucleotides are TGCAGCGCCCCGACAGTGGGACCCCAAGGGTTGTCGGCTACGCAGTATTTT. The chain recombines TRBV29-1 with TRBJ2-3; possibly TRBD1 or TRBD2 for D (5 bases each). Germline V gene data show CDR1 as SQVTM and CDR2 as ANQGSEA. The ends were cut back, 7 bases at V and 8 bases at J, with 31 bases in the middle. The length of the CDR3 is 17 residues.

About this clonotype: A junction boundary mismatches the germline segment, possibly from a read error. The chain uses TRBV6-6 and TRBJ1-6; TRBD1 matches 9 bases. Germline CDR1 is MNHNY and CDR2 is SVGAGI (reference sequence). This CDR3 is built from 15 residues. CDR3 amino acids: CTSSLGTGRNSPLHF. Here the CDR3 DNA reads TGTACCAGCAGTCTCGGGACAGGGCGTAATTCACCCCTCCACTTT.

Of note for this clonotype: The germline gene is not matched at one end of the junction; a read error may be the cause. This CDR3 is CPSSPSGGQNEQFF. CDR3 DNA sequence: TGTCCCAGCAGTCCATCAGGGGGCCAGAATGAGCAGTTCTTC. The chain recombines TRBV7-3 with TRBJ2-1; TRBD1 agrees at 8 bases. CDR3 size: 14 residues. Germline-derived CDR1 and CDR2 are SGHTA and FQGTGA. The whole variable domain, filled in from reference TRBV7-3 and TRBJ2-1, reads GAGVSQTPSNKVTEKGKYVELRCDPISGHTALYWYRQSLGQGPEFLIYFQGTGAADDSGLPNDRFFAVRPEGSVSTLKIQRTERGDSAVYLCPSSPSGGQNEQFFGPGTRLTVL.